These 30 T cell receptor beta chains were sequenced from one sample in a study of cytomegalovirus exposure and HLA in healthy donors. 13 Jbeta primers and 60 Vbeta primers were used for the PCR. Method: immunoSEQ multiplex PCR; TCRdb's copy keeps in-frame clones and lacks some. The table has about 130,000 clones, approximately 78% seen once; the top ten hold under 13%. Sequenced sample: PBMCs. The source of these receptors is a man younger than 40 in good health and CMV-seropositive.

The genes are TRBV7-9 and TRBJ2-7, with 7 bases identical to TRBD1. The CDR3 runs 14 residues. Germline V gene lookup returns CDR1 SEHNR and CDR2 FQNEAQ (reference sequence). V shed 4 bases and J 1 base; nucleotides not matched to a gene: 4. The CDR3 region is CASSSSRGSYEQYF. In nucleotides, the CDR3 is TGTGCCAGCAGCTCCTCCAGGGGGTCCTACGAGCAGTACTTC.

The chain employs TRBV9 and TRBJ2-3; 7 nucleotides line up with TRBD2. CDR3 length equals 17 residues. V lost 1 base, J lost 0 bases, and 8 bases stayed unmatched. Germline V gene lookup returns CDR1 SGDLS and CDR2 YYNGEE. The CDR3 reads CASSVRGGDGSTDTQYF. The DNA for the CDR3 is TGTGCCAGCAGCGTAAGGGGAGGGGACGGCAGCACAGATACGCAGTATTTT.

This chain's CDR3 is CASSRGTGDRFSEQYF. The CDR3 DNA reads as TGCGCCAGCAGCCGAGGGACAGGCGACCGGTTTTCCGAGCAGTACTTC. The chain combines TRBV5-1 with TRBJ2-7; 8 bases map to TRBD1. V shed 4 bases, J shed 6 bases, and the junction held 15 bases outside the gene matches. This CDR3 spans 16 amino acids. CDR1 is SGHRS, CDR2 YFSETQ, per germline.

The chain links TRBV19 to TRBJ2-7; D call uncertain. Germline values: CDR1 LNHDA, CDR2 SQIVND (reference sequence). This CDR3 contains 13 residues. Trimming left V 1 base short and J 2 bases short, with 6 bases between. DNA for the CDR3: TGTGCCAGTAGTATAGGCGGAGCCTACGAGCAGTACTTC. This codes for CASSIGGAYEQYF.

The genes are TRBV10-2 and TRBJ2-7, with a possible D match to TRBD1 (5 bases). Trimming pared 0 bases from V and 4 bases from J, leaving 13 bases between. This CDR3 is 15 amino acids long. CDR1 is WSHSY, CDR2 SAAADI, per germline. The CDR3 loop is CASSESWQGLYEQYF. In nucleotides, the CDR3 is TGCGCCAGCAGTGAGTCGTGGCAGGGTTTGTACGAGCAGTACTTC.

The rearrangement links TRBV6-5 to TRBJ2-7; 8 bases are a match to TRBD2. V lost 10 bases to trimming and J lost 4 bases; unmatched junction nucleotides: 6. The CDR3 covers 12 residues. Germline V gene sequence: CDR1 MNHEY, CDR2 SVGAGI. The CDR3 sequence is CATFGGGYEQYF. The CDR3 DNA follows: TGTGCCACCTTCGGGGGGGGGTACGAGCAGTACTTC.

Only a few counts were recorded for this clone. The chain couples TRBV7-3 to TRBJ2-7; 7 nucleotides line up with TRBD2. CDR3 length: 12 amino acids. CDR1 is SGHTA and CDR2 is FQGTGA in the germline V gene. With 5 bases clipped from V and 7 bases from J, the junction kept 5 bases outside the gene matches. The CDR3, as DNA: TGTGCCAGCAGCCTCTCCGGGGGGGAGCAGTACTTC. Encoded protein: CASSLSGGEQYF.

This chain uses TRBV5-6 with TRBJ2-7; 11 nucleotides match TRBD2. The CDR3 spans 16 residues. CDR1 is SGHDT, CDR2 YYEEEE, per germline. V was clipped by 3 bases and J by 4 bases; unmatched bases: 9. CDR3 region: CASSSPTSGTRYEQYF. CDR3 DNA sequence: TGTGCCAGCAGCTCCCCGACTAGCGGGACCCGTTACGAGCAGTACTTC.

This clone was found once. The CDR3 DNA sequence: TGTGCCATCAGTGAGTCTGCGGGAGAGAACGAGCAGTACTTC. Encoded protein: CAISESAGENEQYF. V is TRBV10-3 and J is TRBJ2-7; the match to TRBD2 covers 7 bases. J lost 5 bases, V lost 0 bases, and 4 bases had no gene match. This CDR3 spans 14 amino acids. The germline V gene encodes CDR1 ENHRY and CDR2 SYGVKD.

This chain links TRBV27 with TRBJ2-1; maybe TRBD1 (7 bases). CDR3 length equals 15 residues. V lost 7 bases, J lost 5 bases, and 18 bases lay in between. Germline lookup yields CDR1 MNHEY and CDR2 SMNVEV (reference sequence). In nucleotides, the CDR3 is TGTGCCAGCATCCAGGGGGGACAATGGGACAATGAGCAGTTCTTC. Translating it yields CASIQGGQWDNEQFF.

This chain's CDR3 is CASSLVRTAQETQYF. CDR3 nucleotides: TGTGCCAGCAGTCTAGTAAGGACAGCTCAAGAGACCCAGTACTTC. This chain links TRBV27 with TRBJ2-5; tentative D call: TRBD1 (6 bases). The V end lost 5 bases, the J end lost 2 bases, and 15 bases lay between the germline ends. CDR3 length: 15 amino acids. Germline V gene lookup returns CDR1 MNHEY and CDR2 SMNVEV (reference sequence).

The chain links TRBV2 to TRBJ2-5; possible D gene TRBD2, 7 bases. The CDR3 runs to 14 residues. Deletions cut 4 bases from V and 3 bases from J, with 12 bases between. From germline, CDR1 is SNHLY and CDR2 FYNNEI. This CDR3 is CASSGGGGEETQYF. CDR3 DNA sequence: TGTGCCAGCAGTGGAGGAGGGGGGGAAGAGACCCAGTACTTC.

This clone was seen just once. The CDR3 loop reads CASSFGGTLNTGELFF. Written as DNA, the CDR3 is TGTGCCAGCAGTTTTGGGGGGACCTTAAACACCGGGGAGCTGTTTTTT. The J gene is TRBJ2-2, the V gene TRBV27; tentative D call: TRBD2 (6 bases). The germline CDR1 and CDR2 sequences are MNHEY and SMNVEV (reference sequence). The CDR3 contains 16 residues. Trimming shortened V by 3 bases and J by 2 bases, and 13 bases separated the two germline ends.

This clone was found a few times. This sequence joins TRBV6-5 and TRBJ2-1, with TRBD2 matching over 13 bases. J was trimmed by 8 bases and V by 5 bases; bases with no gene match: 3. Germline V gene sequence: CDR1 MNHEY, CDR2 SVGAGI. The CDR3 is made up of 14 amino acids. Written as DNA, the CDR3 is TGTGCCAGCAGTCCACTAGCGGGAGGGGATGAGCAGTTCTTC. This sequence encodes CASSPLAGGDEQFF.

This clone appeared a single time. The chain recombines TRBV6-1 with TRBJ1-4, with D possibly TRBD1 on 5 matching bases. The CDR3 covers 17 residues. CDR1 MNHNS and CDR2 SASEGT come from the germline V gene. V was cut by 3 bases and J by 0 bases, with 14 bases left in between. CDR3 sequence: CASSETEFTATNEKLFF. The DNA of the CDR3 is TGTGCCAGCAGTGAGACAGAATTCACTGCAACTAATGAAAAACTGTTTTTT.

The chain joins TRBV5-1 to TRBJ1-5, with 8 bases lining up with TRBD1. J was trimmed by 2 bases and V by 0 bases; bases with no gene match: 4. The germline V gene encodes CDR1 SGHRS and CDR2 YFSETQ. The CDR3 contains 16 residues. The CDR3 spells CASSLGAGGGNQPQHF. The CDR3 DNA follows: TGCGCCAGCAGCTTGGGGGCAGGGGGCGGCAATCAGCCCCAGCATTTT.

The rearrangement links TRBV6-1 to TRBJ1-4; 7 bases are a match to TRBD1. The V gene's germline CDR1 is MNHNS and CDR2 SASEGT. J was trimmed by 5 bases and V by 4 bases; bases with no gene match: 1. This CDR3 region has 13 residues. The CDR3 nucleotides are TGTGCCAGCAGTGCGGACAGGAATGAAAAACTGTTTTTT. Its translation: CASSADRNEKLFF.

V usage is TRBV9 and J usage is TRBJ2-5; a possible D gene is TRBD2 (5 bases). The CDR3 runs to 14 residues. The V gene's germline CDR1 is SGDLS and CDR2 YYNGEE. With 4 bases removed from V and 1 base from J, the gap between germline ends came to 11 bases. The CDR3: CASSTRPSQETQYF. Written as DNA, the CDR3 is TGTGCCAGCAGCACTAGACCCTCCCAAGAGACCCAGTACTTC.

The V and J genes are TRBV6-4 and TRBJ2-5; 14 nucleotides agree with TRBD2. The end of the DNA fits TRBJ2-7 better, so the J call may be wrong. From germline, CDR1 is MRHNA and CDR2 SNTAGT. The CDR3 contains 13 residues. CDR3 region: CASRGLAGVEQYF. CDR3 DNA sequence: TGTGCCAGCAGGGGACTAGCGGGAGTCGAGCAGTACTTC.

The J gene is TRBJ1-1, the V gene TRBV7-8; TRBD1 might be the D (5 bases). CDR3 size: 16 residues. Trimming took 4 bases from V and 0 from J, leaving 15 bases between them. Germline V gives CDR1 SGHVS, CDR2 FQNEAQ. Here the CDR3 DNA reads TGTGCCAGCAGCTCTCAGGGAAGAGTCATGAACACTGAAGCTTTCTTT. Protein sequence: CASSSQGRVMNTEAFF.

The chain couples TRBV28 to TRBJ2-1, with D unresolved. Trimming left V 1 base short and J 9 bases short, with 13 bases between. Germline V CDR1 and CDR2: MDHEN, SYDVKM. The CDR3 sequence is 14 residues long. CDR3 protein: CASSLFSGVSEQFF. The CDR3 nucleotides are TGTGCCAGCAGTTTATTCTCCGGTGTTAGTGAGCAGTTCTTC.

The chain has TRBV7-2 and TRBJ1-2; a possible D gene is TRBD1 (6 bases). In germline, CDR1 is SGHTA, CDR2 FQGNSA. CDR3 length: 15 residues. Between the trimmed V and J ends, which lost 5 bases and 7 bases, there was a span of 20 bases. CDR3 in amino acids: CASSLGDTQVGGYTF. In DNA form, the CDR3 reads TGTGCCAGCAGCCTAGGGGACACGCAGGTCGGTGGCTACACCTTC.

This rearrangement joins TRBV2 to TRBJ1-2; 8 bases match TRBD1. Unmatched junction bases numbered 11, after V lost 3 bases and J lost 5 bases. Germline loops: CDR1 SNHLY, CDR2 FYNNEI. The CDR3 runs to 16 residues. The CDR3 coding sequence is TGTGCCAGCAGTGAGAGATTTTTGGACAGGGTGTATGGCTACACCTTC. Translation: CASSERFLDRVYGYTF.

CDR3 nucleotides: TGCGCCAGCAGCTTGGCCTACGGTGGGAGCTCCTACGAGCAGTACTTC. It translates to CASSLAYGGSSYEQYF. V is TRBV5-1 and J is TRBJ2-5, with a weak D call TRBD2 (5 bases). The J call may be mistaken, given a closer DNA end match to TRBJ2-7. The CDR3 is made up of 16 amino acids. Germline values: CDR1 SGHRS, CDR2 YFSETQ.

The chain's CDR3 is CAIRELSTDTQYF. In DNA, the CDR3 is TGTGCCATCCGGGAGTTAAGCACAGATACGCAGTATTTT. The V and J genes are TRBV10-3 and TRBJ2-3, with D possibly being TRBD2 (6 bases). The CDR3 length is 13 residues. The germline V gene has CDR1 ENHRY and CDR2 SYGVKD. Trimming removed 8 bases at V and 0 bases at J, with 9 bases between.

The V gene is TRBV10-3, the J gene TRBJ1-2; no clear D. The V gene's germline CDR1 is ENHRY and CDR2 SYGVKD. Deletions cut 3 bases from V and 5 bases from J, with 10 bases between. The CDR3 is made up of 13 amino acids. The CDR3 DNA follows: TGTGCCATCAGTGACATCCGGTGGTATGGCTACACCTTC. Its protein is CAISDIRWYGYTF.

This chain's CDR3 is CASSEGVSGPSYEQYF. In nucleotides, the CDR3 is TGCGCCAGCAGTGAAGGGGTGAGCGGGCCTTCCTACGAGCAGTACTTC. The rearrangement links TRBV10-1 to TRBJ2-7; tentatively, D is TRBD2 (6 bases). The CDR3 runs 16 residues. CDR1 and CDR2 (germline): WNHNN, SYGVQD (reference sequence). V gave up 3 bases and J gave up 1 base, with 16 bases separating them.

The V call is TRBV4-1, the J call TRBJ1-1; D not resolved. CDR3 length equals 16 residues. The V end lost 1 base, the J end lost 0 bases, and 12 bases lay between the germline ends. Germline CDR1 MGHRA, CDR2 YSYEKL. CDR3 in amino acids: CASSQAGSGMNTEAFF. The CDR3 DNA reads as TGCGCCAGCAGCCAAGCTGGTTCAGGCATGAACACTGAAGCTTTCTTT.

The chain employs TRBV6-4 and TRBJ2-1; 7 bases agree with TRBD1. V shed 0 bases and J 0 bases; nucleotides not matched to a gene: 2. The CDR3 sequence is 16 residues long. The V gene's germline CDR1 is MRHNA and CDR2 SNTAGT. CDR3 in amino acids: CASSDSPGGSYNEQFF. CDR3 sequence (DNA): TGTGCCAGCAGTGACTCGCCAGGGGGCTCCTACAATGAGCAGTTCTTC.

CDR3 loop: CASSKDRGSCTDTQYF. The DNA for the CDR3 is TGTGCCAGCAGCAAAGACCGCGGGAGTTGTACAGATACGCAGTATTTT. The chain recombines TRBV21-1 with TRBJ2-3; the table's D gene call, TRBD2, was not cross checked with the DNA. TRBV21-1 is described as a pseudogene. The CDR3 sequence is 16 residues long.